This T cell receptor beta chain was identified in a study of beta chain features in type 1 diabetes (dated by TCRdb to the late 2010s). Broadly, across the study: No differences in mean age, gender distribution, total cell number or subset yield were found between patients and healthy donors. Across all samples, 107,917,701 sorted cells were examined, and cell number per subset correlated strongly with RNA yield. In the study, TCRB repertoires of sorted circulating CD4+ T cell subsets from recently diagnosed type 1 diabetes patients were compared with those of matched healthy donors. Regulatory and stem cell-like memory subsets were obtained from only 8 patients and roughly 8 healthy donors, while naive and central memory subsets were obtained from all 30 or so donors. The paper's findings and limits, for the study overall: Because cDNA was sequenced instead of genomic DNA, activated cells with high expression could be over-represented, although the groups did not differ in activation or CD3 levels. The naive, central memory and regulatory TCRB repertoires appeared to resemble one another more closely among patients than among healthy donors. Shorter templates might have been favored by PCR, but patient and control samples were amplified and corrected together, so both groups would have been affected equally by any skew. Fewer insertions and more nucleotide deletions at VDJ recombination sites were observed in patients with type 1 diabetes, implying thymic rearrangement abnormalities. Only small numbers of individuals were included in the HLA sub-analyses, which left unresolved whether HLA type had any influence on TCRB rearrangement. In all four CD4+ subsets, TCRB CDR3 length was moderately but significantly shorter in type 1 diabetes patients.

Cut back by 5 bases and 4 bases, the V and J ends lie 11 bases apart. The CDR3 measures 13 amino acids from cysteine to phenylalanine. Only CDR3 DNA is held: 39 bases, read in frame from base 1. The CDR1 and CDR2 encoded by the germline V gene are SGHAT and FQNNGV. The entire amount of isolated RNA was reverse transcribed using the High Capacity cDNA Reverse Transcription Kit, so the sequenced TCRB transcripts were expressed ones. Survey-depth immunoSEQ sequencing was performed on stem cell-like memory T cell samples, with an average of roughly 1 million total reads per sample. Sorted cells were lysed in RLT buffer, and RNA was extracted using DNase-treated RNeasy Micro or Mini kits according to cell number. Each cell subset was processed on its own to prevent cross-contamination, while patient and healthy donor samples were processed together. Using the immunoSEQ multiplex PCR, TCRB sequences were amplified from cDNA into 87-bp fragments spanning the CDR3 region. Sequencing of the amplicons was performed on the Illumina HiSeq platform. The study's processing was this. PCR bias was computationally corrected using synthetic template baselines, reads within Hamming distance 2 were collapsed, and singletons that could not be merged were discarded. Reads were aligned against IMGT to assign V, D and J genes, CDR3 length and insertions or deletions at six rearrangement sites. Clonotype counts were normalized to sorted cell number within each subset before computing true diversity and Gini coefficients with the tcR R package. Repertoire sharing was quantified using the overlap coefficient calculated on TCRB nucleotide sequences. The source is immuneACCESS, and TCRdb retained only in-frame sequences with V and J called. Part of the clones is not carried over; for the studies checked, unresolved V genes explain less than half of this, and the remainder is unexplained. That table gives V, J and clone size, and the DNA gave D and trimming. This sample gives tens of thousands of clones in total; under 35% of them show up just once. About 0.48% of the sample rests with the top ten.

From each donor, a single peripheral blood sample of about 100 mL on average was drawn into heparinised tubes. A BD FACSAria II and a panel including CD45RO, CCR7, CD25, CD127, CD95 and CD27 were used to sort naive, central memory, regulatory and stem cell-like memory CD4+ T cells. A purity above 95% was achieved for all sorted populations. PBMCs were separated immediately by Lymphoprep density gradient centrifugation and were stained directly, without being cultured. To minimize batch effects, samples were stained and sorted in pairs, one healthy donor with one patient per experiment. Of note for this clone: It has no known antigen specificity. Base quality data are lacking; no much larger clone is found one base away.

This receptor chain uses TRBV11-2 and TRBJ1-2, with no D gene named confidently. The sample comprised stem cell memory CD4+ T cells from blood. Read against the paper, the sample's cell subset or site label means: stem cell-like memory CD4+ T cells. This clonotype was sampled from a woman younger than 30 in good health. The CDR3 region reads CASSVNEGYGYTF. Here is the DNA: TGTGCCAGCAGCGTAAACGAGGGCTATGGCTACACCTTC.